This TCR beta chain derives from a study of shared clonotypes between healthy human individuals. Study results and caveats: Some naive CD4 clonotypes, 4.5% to 5.5%, turned up in common across several donors.

The CDR3 spans 14 residues. Trimming took off 4 bases at V and 5 bases at J, with 15 bases between the two ends. CDR1 is SGHDT and CDR2 is YYEEEE in the germline V gene. As concerns this clone: The antigen is unknown.

Here immunoSEQ multiplex PCR was the method, and the copy in TCRdb shows in-frame clones only, minus some. In the table there are approximately 1,000,000 clones, 70% to 80% of which are singletons. V and J are TRBV5-6 and TRBJ2-5; the D gene is possibly TRBD2 (6 bases). Sample: memory CD4+ T cells from PBMCs. Subset denoted: CD45RA-negative fraction. The sequence came from a man aged 18-30 years in good health. Some clones in this sample may be carry-over from other donors' samples. CDR3 bases: TGTGCCAGCAGCCGACGCGGGGTCGGGGAGACCCAGTACTTC. Its protein is CASSRRGVGETQYF.